Presented here are 27 T cell receptor beta chains from one specimen sequenced in a study of blood T cell repertoires in COVID-19. Some clones are missing from TCRdb's copy, which holds only in-frame ones; the method was immunoSEQ multiplex PCR. Seen here are more than 85,000 clones, nearly 85% observed once, and the top ten hold around 6.7%. Sample: peripheral blood. These receptors came from a woman between 50 and 59 years old with acute or convalescent COVID-19.

The genes are TRBV7-3 and TRBJ1-1; a possible D gene is TRBD1 (5 bases). Trimming cost V 4 bases and J 3 bases, with 24 bases left between them. CDR1 SGHTA and CDR2 FQGTGA come from the germline V gene. The CDR3 runs 18 residues. The CDR3 nucleotides are TGTGCCAGCAGCTCCCCGATAGGCGTGGACATTAGGGACACTGAAGCTTTCTTT. As protein: CASSSPIGVDIRDTEAFF.

The chain couples TRBV4-1 to TRBJ1-1, with D uncertain. The CDR3 runs to 16 residues. The germline CDR1 and CDR2 sequences are MGHRA and YSYEKL. V was cut by 4 bases and J by 3 bases, with 18 bases left in between. CDR3: CASSPSQGSADTEAFF. CDR3 sequence (DNA): TGCGCCAGCAGCCCCTCCCAAGGCTCGGCGGACACTGAAGCTTTCTTT.

This clone showed up just a few times. The chain carries TRBV2 and TRBJ2-7; TRBD2 matches 10 bases. The CDR3 is made up of 14 amino acids. The V segment lost 6 bases and the J segment 5 bases; nucleotides outside the gene matches: 7. Germline CDR1 SNHLY, CDR2 FYNNEI. In DNA form, the CDR3 reads TGTGCCAGCAGAGCGGGAGGGGTCGGCCACGAGCAGTACTTC. Translation: CASRAGGVGHEQYF.

The chain combines TRBV2 with TRBJ1-5; unclear D gene. This CDR3 spans 12 amino acids. Trimming shortened V by 2 bases and J by 7 bases, and 6 bases separated the two germline ends. Germline V gives CDR1 SNHLY, CDR2 FYNNEI. CDR3: CASSESGQPQHF. The CDR3, as DNA: TGTGCCAGCAGTGAATCGGGGCAGCCCCAGCATTTT.

V and J are TRBV30 and TRBJ2-1, with 11 bases lining up with TRBD2. V was clipped by 3 bases and J by 9 bases; unmatched bases: 10. In germline, CDR1 is GTSNPN, CDR2 SVGIG (reference sequence). The length of the CDR3 is 15 residues. CDR3 residues: CAWSRLAGGMGEQFF. CDR3 bases: TGTGCCTGGAGCCGCCTAGCGGGGGGTATGGGTGAGCAGTTCTTC.

This clone was seen only once. The chain is built from TRBV9 and TRBJ1-6; weak D call: TRBD1 (6 bases). This CDR3 spans 17 amino acids. V lost 2 bases, J lost 10 bases, and 22 bases lay in between. From germline, CDR1 is SGDLS and CDR2 YYNGEE. CDR3: CASSVEWDIRFGSPLHF. DNA for the CDR3: TGTGCCAGCAGCGTGGAATGGGACATAAGATTTGGGTCACCCCTCCACTTT.

In regard to this clone: Because the CDR3's place on the DNA is in doubt, the DNA is left out and the CDR3 is given as listed by TCRdb. The rearrangement links TRBV28 to TRBJ1-5; the listed D gene, TRBD1, was not tested against the DNA. The V gene's germline CDR1 is MDHEN and CDR2 SYDVKM. The CDR3 is made up of 16 amino acids, end residues included. The CDR3 is CASSSSQGASNQPQHF.

This chain joins TRBV12-5 and TRBJ2-6; TRBD2 agrees at 12 bases. The CDR3 contains 21 residues. V gave up 2 bases and J gave up 0 bases; unmatched junction bases: 11. Looked up from germline, CDR1 is LGHNT and CDR2 is FRNRAP. Written as DNA, the CDR3 is TGTGCTAGTGGTTTGCTCCTGACTAGCGGGGGCCCCAGCTCTGGGGCCAACGTCCTGACTTTC. This translates into CASGLLLTSGGPSSGANVLTF.

The gene calls are TRBV5-1 and TRBJ2-5, with 8 bases fitting TRBD1. With 4 bases clipped from V and 3 bases from J, the junction kept 8 bases outside the gene matches. CDR3 size: 15 residues. Germline assignment: CDR1 SGHRS and CDR2 YFSETQ. The CDR3 loop is CASSLTGTGEETQYF. CDR3 coding DNA: TGCGCCAGCAGCCTGACCGGGACAGGAGAAGAGACCCAGTACTTC.

CDR3 region: CASSRRLAGGVYNEQFF. CDR3 nucleotide sequence: TGTGCCAGCAGCCGTCGACTAGCGGGGGGGGTTTACAATGAGCAGTTCTTC. The chain links TRBV5-4 to TRBJ2-1, with 14 bases matching TRBD2. CDR3 size: 17 residues. With V trimmed by 4 bases and J by 4 bases, 7 bases remained unmatched. In germline, CDR1 is SGHNT, CDR2 YYREEE (reference sequence).

The chain couples TRBV9 to TRBJ2-1; 9 positions match TRBD2. V lost 0 bases, J lost 2 bases, and 0 bases stayed unmatched. The CDR3 loop spans 15 amino acids. Germline CDR1 reads SGDLS; CDR2 reads YYNGEE. The CDR3 spells CASSVGGGAYNEQFF. CDR3 in DNA: TGTGCCAGCAGCGTAGGCGGGGGGGCCTACAATGAGCAGTTCTTC.

The V gene is TRBV3-1 (or the pseudogene TRBV3-2), the J gene TRBJ2-5, with TRBD2 matching 9 bases. CDR1 is LGHDT and CDR2 is YNNKEL in the germline V gene (reference sequence). The CDR3 contains 16 residues. V shed 6 bases and J 5 bases; nucleotides not matched to a gene: 13. CDR3 nucleotides: TGTGCCAGCAGTCGGCTTAGCGGGGGAAAAGGGGAGACCCAGTACTTC. This gives the protein CASSRLSGGKGETQYF.

The chain couples TRBV12-3 or TRBV12-4 to TRBJ1-2; the D gene is possibly TRBD1 (5 bases). This CDR3 has 13 residues. The V end lost 3 bases, the J end lost 2 bases, and 7 bases lay between the germline ends. The CDR3 region has the DNA TGTGCCAGCAGTTTGGGGGGGAACTATGGCTACACCTTC. This encodes CASSLGGNYGYTF.

This chain joins TRBV6-5 and TRBJ1-1; the D gene is possibly TRBD1 (6 bases). Germline CDR1 MNHEY, CDR2 SVGAGI. V lost 0 bases and J 1 base, leaving 12 bases between the germline ends. This CDR3 is built from 16 residues. CDR3 in amino acids: CASSYSWGRRNTEAFF. The CDR3 DNA reads TGTGCCAGCAGTTACTCCTGGGGGCGGAGGAACACTGAAGCTTTCTTT.

The V call is TRBV5-1, the J call TRBJ1-3; TRBD1 aligns across 8 bases. The CDR3 is 16 residues long. CDR1 and CDR2 (germline): SGHRS, YFSETQ. V gave up 0 bases and J gave up 4 bases; unmatched junction bases: 6. CDR3 nucleotides: TGCGCCAGCAGCTTGGCCGGACAGGGCGCAGGAAACACCATATATTTT. As protein: CASSLAGQGAGNTIYF.

The CDR3 sequence is CASRRGQTDTQYF. CDR3 nucleotides: TGTGCCAGTCGCAGGGGGCAGACAGATACGCAGTATTTT. The chain is built from TRBV6-4 and TRBJ2-3; TRBD1 matches at 8 bases. V shed 9 bases, J shed 3 bases, and the junction held 5 bases outside the gene matches. The germline V gene encodes CDR1 MRHNA and CDR2 SNTAGT. CDR3 length equals 13 residues.

The chain employs TRBV7-7 and TRBJ2-2; TRBD1 agrees at 11 bases. Per germline, CDR1 SSHAT and CDR2 FNYEAQ (reference sequence). This CDR3 spans 16 amino acids. V lost 1 base to trimming and J lost 4 bases; unmatched junction nucleotides: 2. DNA of the CDR3: TGTGCCAGCAGCTTAGGGACAGGGGGCTCCACCGGGGAGCTGTTTTTT. It yields the protein CASSLGTGGSTGELFF.

The chain employs TRBV6-5 and TRBJ1-1; D might be TRBD1 (6 bases). Trimming cost V 6 bases and J 1 base, with 15 bases left between them. Germline lookup yields CDR1 MNHEY and CDR2 SVGAGI. The CDR3 sequence is 15 residues long. The CDR3 DNA follows: TGTGCCAGCAGCCCCTGGGGGGGGCGGAACACTGAAGCTTTCTTT. Its protein is CASSPWGGRNTEAFF.

V gene TRBV19 combines with J gene TRBJ2-1; TRBD1 might be the D (6 bases). The V gene lost 4 bases and the J gene lost 0 bases, with 16 bases spanning the gap. Germline V gives CDR1 LNHDA, CDR2 SQIVND (reference sequence). The CDR3 spans 17 residues. DNA for the CDR3: TGTGCCAGTAGTACTCTGACAGGCATTAACTCCTACAATGAGCAGTTCTTC. Its translation: CASSTLTGINSYNEQFF.

The chain uses TRBV5-8 and TRBJ1-1; D is ambiguous. The CDR3 covers 16 residues. The V gene lost 1 base and the J gene lost 5 bases, with 18 bases spanning the gap. The germline V gene encodes CDR1 SGHTS and CDR2 YDEGEE. CDR3 coding DNA: TGTGCCAGCAGCTTGAAAGTCAGCGCCAGACCGACTGAAGCTTTCTTT. Protein product: CASSLKVSARPTEAFF. The variable domain in full, with the rest retrieved from reference TRBV5-8 and TRBJ1-1, is EAGVTQSPTHLIKTRGQQATLRCSPISGHTSVYWYQQALGLGLQFLLWYDEGEERNRGNFPPRFSGRQFPNYSSELNVNALELEDSALYLCASSLKVSARPTEAFFGQGTRLTVV.

The chain joins TRBV10-3 to TRBJ2-1; D call uncertain. The CDR3 consists of 11 residues. With 7 bases removed from V and 6 bases from J, the gap between germline ends came to 7 bases. Germline V gene data show CDR1 as ENHRY and CDR2 as SYGVKD. The CDR3 sequence is CAIKRSNEQFF. CDR3 in DNA: TGTGCCATCAAACGGAGCAATGAGCAGTTCTTC.

This rearrangement joins TRBV12-3 or TRBV12-4 to TRBJ1-1; tentative D call: TRBD1 (6 bases). The CDR3 sequence is 13 residues long. Trimming cost V 7 bases and J 1 base, with 10 bases left between them. The CDR3 spells CASTLRGNTEAFF. CDR3 DNA sequence: TGTGCCAGCACTCTCAGGGGGAACACTGAAGCTTTCTTT.

This chain connects TRBV5-1 to TRBJ1-4; the match to TRBD1 covers 12 bases. The germline V gene has CDR1 SGHRS and CDR2 YFSETQ. V lost 4 bases and J lost 4; bases outside the gene matches: 5. The CDR3 runs 16 residues. The CDR3: CASSLGQGASNEKLFF. The CDR3 DNA is TGCGCCAGCAGCCTGGGACAGGGGGCTAGTAATGAAAAACTGTTTTTT.

The J gene is TRBJ2-5, the V gene TRBV30; D call uncertain. Germline lookup yields CDR1 GTSNPN and CDR2 SVGIG (reference sequence). Trimming left V 0 bases short and J 5 bases short, with 7 bases between. The CDR3 has 12 amino acids. CDR3 nucleotides: TGTGCCTGGAGTGTAAGAGAGGAGACCCAGTACTTC. Translated: CAWSVREETQYF.

This clone was seen a handful of times. The chain recombines TRBV27 with TRBJ2-1; D uncertain. CDR3 length equals 15 residues. Germline CDR1 reads MNHEY; CDR2 reads SMNVEV (reference sequence). Trimming stripped 5 bases from V and 7 bases from J, with 18 bases between. CDR3: CASSPYQIGRNEQFF. CDR3 nucleotide sequence: TGTGCCAGCAGTCCGTACCAAATAGGCAGGAATGAGCAGTTCTTC.

The chain couples TRBV6-1 to TRBJ2-3; D remains ambiguous. Germline V CDR1 and CDR2: MNHNS, SASEGT. The V gene lost 1 base and the J gene lost 5 bases, with 4 bases spanning the gap. The CDR3 spans 12 residues. DNA for the CDR3: TGTGCCAGCAGTGAAGTACTAGATACGCAGTATTTT. Its translation: CASSEVLDTQYF.

J is TRBJ1-2 and V is TRBV7-2; 10 nucleotides match TRBD1. Germline V gene data show CDR1 as SGHTA and CDR2 as FQGNSA. After removal of 5 bases from V and 4 bases from J, the junction contained 7 bases not matched to a gene. There are 15 residues in the CDR3. The CDR3 bases are TGTGCCAGCAGCGGACGACAGGGGGCAGGCTATGGCTACACCTTC. The encoded protein is CASSGRQGAGYGYTF.